This T cell receptor (beta chain) was found in a study of vaccination effects on CD4 cells after COVID-19. This CDR3 has 13 amino acids. Germline lookup yields CDR1 SEHNR and CDR2 FQNEAQ (reference sequence). V was pared by 7 bases and J by 5 bases, with 14 bases between. Expansion with viral peptide pools was applied to antigen-specific CD4+ T cells by the ViraFEST assay prior to sequencing. Isolating CD4+ T cells followed 9 to 11 days of culture. Two doses of BNT162b2 or mRNA-1273 vaccine were administered to participants. In the vaccine recipients, nucleocapsid antibodies were negative and there was no prior SARS-CoV-2 infection. A few million PBMC were seeded per well and grown in the presence of about 10 IU/ml IL-2 and 10 ug/ml peptides. IL-2 medium supplanted half the medium on days 3 and 7. Assay: immunoSEQ multiplex PCR; the TCRdb copy retains only in-frame clones and omits some. The repertoire holds roughly 68,000 clones, with roughly 74% as singletons.

A remark on this clone: The antigen remains unidentified.

Sequencing used CD4+ T cells from PBMCs cultured with HCoV-229E spike peptides, obtained after COVID-19 vaccination. The TCR sequence derives from a human donor who received a COVID-19 vaccine. This chain uses TRBV7-9 with TRBJ1-1; D is uncertain. DNA for the CDR3: TGTGCCAGCACCCTCCGGCTGGGTACTGAAGCTTTCTTT. Protein product: CASTLRLGTEAFF.